The rows below give T cell receptor beta chains drawn from one sample of a study of blood T cell repertoires in COVID-19. The data were produced by immunoSEQ multiplex PCR, yet TCRdb's version contains in-frame clones alone and is incomplete. The sample yields 150,000 to 200,000 clones, roughly 89% seen once. The source material was peripheral blood. The receptors come from a man over 45 with acute or convalescent COVID-19. The CDR3 runs from the conserved cysteine through the conserved F or W. D genes are given only for firm matches. Not all rows give a size; the values are once, few, many and, for expanded clones, a class.

NA,TRBJ2-6,NA,TRBV27,16,CASRPSRRSGANVLTF,TGTGCCAGCAGACCGTCCAGGCGTTCTGGGGCCAACGTCCTGACTTTC
NA,TRBJ2-2,NA,TRBV4-1,17,CASSPLTEAAHTGELFF,TGCGCCAGCAGCCCGCTGACTGAAGCGGCCCACACCGGGGAGCTGTTTTTT
TRBD2,TRBJ2-1,NA,TRBV5-1,16,CASSLVGTSGNGEQFF,TGCGCCAGCAGCTTGGTGGGGACTAGCGGGAATGGTGAGCAGTTCTTC
NA,TRBJ2-2,NA,TRBV24-1,16,CATSDPQVRGTGELFF,TGTGCCACCAGTGATCCTCAGGTACGTGGCACCGGGGAGCTGTTTTTT
NA,TRBJ1-5,NA,TRBV10-2,17,CASSGTTARFSNQPQHF,TGCGCCAGCAGTGGGACTACAGCCAGATTTAGCAATCAGCCCCAGCATTTT
NA,TRBJ2-5,NA,TRBV3-1/TRBV3-2,15,CASSHRRRGQETQYF,TGTGCCAGCAGCCACCGGCGAAGGGGTCAAGAGACCCAGTACTTC
TRBD1,TRBJ2-3,NA,TRBV13,15,CASSRDRAYTDTQYF,TGTGCCAGCAGCCGAGACAGGGCTTACACAGATACGCAGTATTTT
TRBD1,TRBJ1-2,once,TRBV19,17,CASSMTGTDTYNYGYTF,TGTGCCAGTAGTATGACCGGGACAGACACCTATAACTATGGCTACACCTTC
NA,TRBJ2-3,NA,TRBV7-6,16,CASSQRPGKDTDTQYF,TGTGCCAGCAGCCAAAGGCCAGGGAAGGACACAGATACGCAGTATTTT
NA,TRBJ2-1,NA,TRBV5-1,15,CASSLGAGAADEQFF,TGCGCCAGCAGCTTGGGGGCAGGGGCCGCGGATGAGCAGTTCTTC